This T cell receptor beta chain was retrieved from a study of T-cell reconstitution after alpha-beta-depleted transplantation in children. This clonotype was counted a few times. Library preparation (for TCRbeta) was performed with unique molecular identifiers. Each CDR3 protein is one row after TCRdb ran MiXCR on the PCR reads. The sample consists of about 400,000 distinct CDR3 sequences, 20% of them appearing once. The material was PBMCs from the stem cell graft donor, obtained from the stem cell graft. The origin of this receptor is a human donor who donated a stem cell graft to a child with acute myeloid leukemia.

CDR3 sequence reads: CATASGVARETQYF. CDR3 in DNA: TGCGCCACCGCCTCTGGAGTGGCTCGGGAGACCCAGTACTTC. V is TRBV10-2 and J is TRBJ2-5; D not resolved. The CDR3 extends over 14 amino acids. The germline V gene encodes CDR1 WSHSY and CDR2 SAAADI. Trimming stripped 10 bases from V and 5 bases from J, with 20 bases between.